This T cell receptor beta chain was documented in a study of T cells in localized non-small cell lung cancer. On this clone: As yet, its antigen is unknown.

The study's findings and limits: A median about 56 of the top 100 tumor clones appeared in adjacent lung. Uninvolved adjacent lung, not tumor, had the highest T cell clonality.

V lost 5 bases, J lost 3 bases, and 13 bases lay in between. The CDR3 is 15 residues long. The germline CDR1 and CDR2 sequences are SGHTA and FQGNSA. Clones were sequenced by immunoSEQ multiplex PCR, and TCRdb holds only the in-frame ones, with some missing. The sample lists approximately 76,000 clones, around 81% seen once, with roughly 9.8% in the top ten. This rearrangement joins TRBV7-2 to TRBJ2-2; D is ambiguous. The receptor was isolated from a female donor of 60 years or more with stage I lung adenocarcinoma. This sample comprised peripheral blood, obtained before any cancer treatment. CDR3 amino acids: CASSPLRQDTGELFF. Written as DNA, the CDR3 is TGTGCCAGCAGCCCGCTGAGACAAGACACCGGGGAGCTGTTTTTT.